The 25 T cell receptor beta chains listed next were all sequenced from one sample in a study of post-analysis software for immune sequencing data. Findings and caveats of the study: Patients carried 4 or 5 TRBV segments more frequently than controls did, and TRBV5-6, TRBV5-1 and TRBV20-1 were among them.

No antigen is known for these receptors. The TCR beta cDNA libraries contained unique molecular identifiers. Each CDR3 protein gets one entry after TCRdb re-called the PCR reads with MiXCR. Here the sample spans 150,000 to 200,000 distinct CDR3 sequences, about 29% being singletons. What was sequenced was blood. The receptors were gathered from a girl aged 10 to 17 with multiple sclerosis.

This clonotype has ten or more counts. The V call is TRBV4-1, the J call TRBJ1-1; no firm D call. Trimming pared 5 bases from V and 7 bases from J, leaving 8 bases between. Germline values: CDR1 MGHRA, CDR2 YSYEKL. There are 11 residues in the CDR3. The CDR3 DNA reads TGCGCCAGCAGCAAGGGTATTGAAGCTTTCTTT. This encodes CASSKGIEAFF.

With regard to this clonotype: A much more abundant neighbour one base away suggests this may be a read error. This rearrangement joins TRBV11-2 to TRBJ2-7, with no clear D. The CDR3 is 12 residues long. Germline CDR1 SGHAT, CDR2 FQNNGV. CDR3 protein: CAGSLGFYEQYF. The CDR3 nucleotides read TGTGCCGGCAGCTTAGGTTTCTACGAGCAGTACTTC. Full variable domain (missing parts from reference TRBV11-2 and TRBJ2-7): EAGVAQSPRYKIIEKRQSVAFWCNPISGHATLYWYQQILGQGPKLLIQFQNNGVVDDSQLPKDRFSAERLKGVDSTLKIQPAKLEDSAVYLCAGSLGFYEQYFGPGTRLTVT.

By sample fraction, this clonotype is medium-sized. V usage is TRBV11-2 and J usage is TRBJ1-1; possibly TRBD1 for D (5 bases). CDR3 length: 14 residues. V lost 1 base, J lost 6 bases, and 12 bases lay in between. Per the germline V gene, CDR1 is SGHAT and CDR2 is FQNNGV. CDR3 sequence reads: CASSLGVRDPEAFF. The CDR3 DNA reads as TGTGCCAGCAGCTTAGGGGTCAGGGATCCTGAAGCTTTCTTT.

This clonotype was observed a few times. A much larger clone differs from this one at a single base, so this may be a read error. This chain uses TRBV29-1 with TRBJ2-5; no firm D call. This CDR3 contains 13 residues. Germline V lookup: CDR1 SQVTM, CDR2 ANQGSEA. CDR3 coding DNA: TGCAGCGGTGAATGGATTGACCCGGAGACCCAGTACTTC. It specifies CSGEWIDPETQYF.

Here the CDR3 DNA reads TGTGCCAGCAGCGACGACAGGGTGACTGGAAACACCATATATTTT. Translated, it gives CASSDDRVTGNTIYF. V usage is TRBV9 and J usage is TRBJ1-3; TRBD1 matches at 7 bases. Trimming took 3 bases from V and 2 from J; bases not matched to a gene: 5. The CDR3 contains 15 residues. Germline CDR1 SGDLS, CDR2 YYNGEE.

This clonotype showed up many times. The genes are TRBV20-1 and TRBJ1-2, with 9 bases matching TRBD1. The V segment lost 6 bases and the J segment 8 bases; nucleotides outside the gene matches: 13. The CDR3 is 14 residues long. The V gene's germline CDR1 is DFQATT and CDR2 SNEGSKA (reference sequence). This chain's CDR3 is CSARRDREAGGYTF. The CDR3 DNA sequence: TGCAGTGCAAGGAGGGACAGGGAAGCGGGCGGCTACACCTTC.

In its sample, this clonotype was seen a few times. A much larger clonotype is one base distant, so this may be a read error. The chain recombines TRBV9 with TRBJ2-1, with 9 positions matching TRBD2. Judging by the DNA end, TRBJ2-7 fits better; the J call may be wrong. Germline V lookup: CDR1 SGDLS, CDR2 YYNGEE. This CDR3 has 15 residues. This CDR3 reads CASSASSGAYNEQYF. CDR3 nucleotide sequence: TGTGCCAGCAGCGCGTCTAGCGGGGCCTACAATGAGCAGTACTTC.

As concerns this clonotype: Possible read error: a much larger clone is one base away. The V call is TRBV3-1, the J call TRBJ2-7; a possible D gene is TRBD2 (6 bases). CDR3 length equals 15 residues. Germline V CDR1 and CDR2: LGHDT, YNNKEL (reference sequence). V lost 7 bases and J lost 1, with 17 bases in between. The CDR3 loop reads CASKSGSGRSYEQYF. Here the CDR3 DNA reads TGTGCCAGCAAGAGTGGTAGCGGCCGATCCTACGAGCAGTACTTC.

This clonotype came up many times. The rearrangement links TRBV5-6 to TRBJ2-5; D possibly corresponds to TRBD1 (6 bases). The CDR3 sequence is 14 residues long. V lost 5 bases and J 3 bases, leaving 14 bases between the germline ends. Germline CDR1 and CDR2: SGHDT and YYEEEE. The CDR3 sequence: CASSFDRFEETQYF. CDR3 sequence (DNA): TGTGCCAGCAGTTTTGACAGGTTTGAAGAGACCCAGTACTTC.

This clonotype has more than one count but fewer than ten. The CDR3 sequence: CASSDQNRGGNQPQHF. The CDR3 DNA reads as TGTGCCAGCAGTGACCAAAACCGGGGTGGCAATCAGCCCCAGCATTTT. The gene calls are TRBV2 and TRBJ1-5; no reliable D call. CDR1 and CDR2 from the germline V gene are SNHLY and FYNNEI. The CDR3 runs to 16 residues. V was clipped by 3 bases and J by 2 bases, with 14 bases between them.

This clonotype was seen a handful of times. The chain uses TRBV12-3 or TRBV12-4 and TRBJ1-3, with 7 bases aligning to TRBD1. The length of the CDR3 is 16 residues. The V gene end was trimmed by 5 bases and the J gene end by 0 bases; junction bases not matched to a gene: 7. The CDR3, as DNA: TGTGCCAGCAGTAGACAGGGATCAAGCTCTGGAAACACCATATATTTT. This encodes CASSRQGSSSGNTIYF.

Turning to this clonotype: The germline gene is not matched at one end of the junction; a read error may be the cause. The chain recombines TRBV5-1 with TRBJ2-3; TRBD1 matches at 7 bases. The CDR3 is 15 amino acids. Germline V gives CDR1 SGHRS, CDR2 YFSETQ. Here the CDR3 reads CASSPGDSFTDTRYF. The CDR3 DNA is TGCGCCAGCAGCCCCGGGGACAGCTTCACAGATACGCGGTATTTT.

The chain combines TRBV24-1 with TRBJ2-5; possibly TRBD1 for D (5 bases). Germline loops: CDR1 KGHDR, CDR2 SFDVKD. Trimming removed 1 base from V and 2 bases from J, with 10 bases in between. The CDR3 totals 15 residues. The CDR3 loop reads CATSDLATDQETQYF. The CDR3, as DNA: TGTGCCACCAGTGATTTAGCGACAGATCAAGAGACCCAGTACTTC.

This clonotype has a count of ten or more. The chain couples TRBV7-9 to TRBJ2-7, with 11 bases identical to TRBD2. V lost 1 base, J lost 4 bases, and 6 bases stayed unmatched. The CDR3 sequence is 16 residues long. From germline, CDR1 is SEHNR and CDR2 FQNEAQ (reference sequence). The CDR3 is CASSLVSSGGTYEQYF. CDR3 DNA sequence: TGTGCCAGCAGCTTAGTGTCTAGCGGGGGGACGTACGAGCAGTACTTC. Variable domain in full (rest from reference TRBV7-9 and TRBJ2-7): DTGVSQNPRHKITKRGQNVTFRCDPISEHNRLYWYRQTLGQGPEFLTYFQNEAQLEKSRLLSDRFSAERPKGSFSTLEIQRTEQGDSAMYLCASSLVSSGGTYEQYFGPGTRLTVT.

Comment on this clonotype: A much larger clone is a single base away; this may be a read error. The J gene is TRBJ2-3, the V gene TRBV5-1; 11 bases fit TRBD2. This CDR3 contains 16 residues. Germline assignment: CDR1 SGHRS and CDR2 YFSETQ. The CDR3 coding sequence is TGCGCCAGCGGCTTCCCACTAGCGGGGGGCACAGATACGCAGTATTTT. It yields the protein CASGFPLAGGTDTQYF.

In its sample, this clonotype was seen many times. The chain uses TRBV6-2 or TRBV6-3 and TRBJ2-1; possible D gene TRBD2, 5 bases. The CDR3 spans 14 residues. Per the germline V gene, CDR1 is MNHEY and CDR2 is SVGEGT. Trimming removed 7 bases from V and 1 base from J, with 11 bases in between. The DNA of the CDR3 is TGTGCCAGCATTTCTAGCAGTTCCTACAATGAGCAGTTCTTC. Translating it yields CASISSSSYNEQFF.

CDR3 in amino acids: CSVEGEVGQPQHF. CDR3 nucleotide sequence: TGCAGCGTTGAAGGGGAGGTGGGTCAGCCCCAGCATTTT. The rearrangement uses TRBV29-1 and TRBJ1-5; D gene ambiguous. Trimming left V 1 base short and J 6 bases short, with 10 bases between. CDR3 size: 13 residues. Germline assignment: CDR1 SQVTM and CDR2 ANQGSEA.

The CDR3 sequence is CASSQDKWEDTDRYGYTF. The CDR3 DNA follows: TGCGCCAGCAGCCAAGATAAGTGGGAGGACACCGACCGCTATGGCTACACCTTC. The chain recombines TRBV4-1 with TRBJ1-2, with TRBD1 as a possible D gene (5 bases). The CDR3 sequence is 18 residues long. Germline CDR1 MGHRA, CDR2 YSYEKL. Trimming stripped 0 bases from V and 4 bases from J, with 21 bases between.

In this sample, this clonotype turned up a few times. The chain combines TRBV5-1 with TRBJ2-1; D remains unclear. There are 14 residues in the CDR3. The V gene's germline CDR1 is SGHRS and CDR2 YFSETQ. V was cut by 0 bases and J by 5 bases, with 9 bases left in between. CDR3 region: CASSLGQPNNEQFF. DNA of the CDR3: TGCGCCAGCAGCTTGGGCCAGCCTAACAATGAGCAGTTCTTC.

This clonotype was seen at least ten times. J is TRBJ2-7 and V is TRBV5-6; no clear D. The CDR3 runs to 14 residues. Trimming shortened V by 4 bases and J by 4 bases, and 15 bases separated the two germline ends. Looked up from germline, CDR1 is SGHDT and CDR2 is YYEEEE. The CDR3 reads CASSGVNRNYEQYF. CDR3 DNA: TGTGCCAGCAGCGGGGTTAATAGGAATTACGAGCAGTACTTC.

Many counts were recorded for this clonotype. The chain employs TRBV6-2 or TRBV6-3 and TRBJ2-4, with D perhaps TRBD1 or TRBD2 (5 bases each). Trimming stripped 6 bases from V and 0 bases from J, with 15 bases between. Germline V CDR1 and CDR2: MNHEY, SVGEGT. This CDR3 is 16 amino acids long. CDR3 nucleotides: TGTGCCAGCAGCCTCCAGGTGGGACCAGCCAAAAACATTCAGTACTTC. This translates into CASSLQVGPAKNIQYF.

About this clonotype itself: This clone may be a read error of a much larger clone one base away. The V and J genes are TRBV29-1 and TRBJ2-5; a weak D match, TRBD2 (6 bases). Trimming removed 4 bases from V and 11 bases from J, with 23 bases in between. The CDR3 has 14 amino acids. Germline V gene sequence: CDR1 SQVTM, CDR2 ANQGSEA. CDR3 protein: CSVGVAEIYNEQYF. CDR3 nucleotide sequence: TGCAGCGTTGGAGTAGCGGAGATCTACAATGAGCAGTACTTC.

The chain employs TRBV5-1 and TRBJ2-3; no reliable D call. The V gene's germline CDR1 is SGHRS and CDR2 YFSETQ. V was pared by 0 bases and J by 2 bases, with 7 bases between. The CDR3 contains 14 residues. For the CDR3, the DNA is TGCGCCAGCAGCTTGGCAGACATCACAGATACGCAGTATTTT. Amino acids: CASSLADITDTQYF.

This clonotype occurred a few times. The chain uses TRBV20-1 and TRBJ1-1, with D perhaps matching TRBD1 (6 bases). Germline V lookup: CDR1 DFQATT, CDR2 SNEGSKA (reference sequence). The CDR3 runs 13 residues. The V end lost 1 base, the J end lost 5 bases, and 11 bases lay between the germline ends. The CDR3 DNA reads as TGCAGTGCTAGAGCGTCAGGGGAAACTGAAGCTTTCTTT. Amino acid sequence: CSARASGETEAFF.

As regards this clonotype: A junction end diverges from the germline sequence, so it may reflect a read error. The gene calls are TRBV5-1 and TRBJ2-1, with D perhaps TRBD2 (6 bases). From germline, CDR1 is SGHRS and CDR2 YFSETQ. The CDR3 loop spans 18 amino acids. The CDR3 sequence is CASSTYEIRGSSYNVQFF. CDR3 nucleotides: TGCGCCAGCAGCACCTACGAAATCCGGGGGAGCTCCTACAATGTGCAGTTCTTC.